The text below deals with one T cell receptor (beta chain). The protocol was immunoSEQ multiplex PCR, while the TCRdb copy is restricted to in-frame clones and leaves out a portion. The data hold around 1.9 million clones, with roughly 91% observed a single time. Looked up from germline, CDR1 is SGHTA and CDR2 is FQGNSA. V was clipped by 1 base and J by 1 base, with 11 bases between them. The CDR3 sequence is 16 residues long. The data were taken from a study of shared clonotypes between healthy human individuals. Naive CD8 isolation took CD45RO-negative cells positively selected for CCR7 and excluded terminally differentiated effector memory CD45RA+ cells.

The sample taken for sequencing was naive CD8+ T cells from PBMCs. The chain links TRBV7-2 to TRBJ2-1, with D hard to call. The TCR was taken from a man aged 18 to 30 in good health. Some clones in this sample may be carry-over from other donors' samples. The CDR3 is CASSLGTVPSYNEQFF. CDR3 in DNA: TGTGCCAGCAGCTTAGGTACAGTACCTTCCTACAATGAGCAGTTCTTC.